Each of the 5 T cell receptor beta chains below was sequenced from the same sample in a study of neurological immune-mediated disorders. TCRdb analysed the 5' RACE reads with MiXCR anew, one entry per CDR3 protein. The sample lists around 38,000 distinct CDR3 sequences; roughly 15% were seen once. Sequences were obtained from CD4+ T cells from blood. These TCRs come from a woman aged 60-75 years with HTLV-1-associated myelopathy (HAM/TSP).

This clonotype showed up many times. The chain combines TRBV6-5 with TRBJ2-1, with 11 bases identical to TRBD1. Germline V gene data show CDR1 as MNHEY and CDR2 as SVGAGI. The ends lost 6 bases at V and 4 bases at J; junction bases unmatched: 2. The CDR3 totals 14 residues. Here the CDR3 DNA reads TGTGCCAGCAGCGGACAGGGGGCGTACAATGAGCAGTTCTTC. Its translation: CASSGQGAYNEQFF.

The sample holds many counts of this clonotype. This chain joins TRBV9 and TRBJ2-3; tentatively, D is TRBD1 or TRBD2 (5 bases each). Germline values: CDR1 SGDLS, CDR2 YYNGEE. The CDR3 is made up of 14 amino acids. V was trimmed by 4 bases and J by 2 bases, leaving 11 bases between them. In nucleotides, the CDR3 is TGTGCCAGCAGCCCCCTGGGGGTCACAGATACGCAGTATTTT. Translating it yields CASSPLGVTDTQYF.

In this sample, this clonotype turned up many times. The rearrangement links TRBV6-1 to TRBJ1-2, with 11 positions matching TRBD1. Trimming at V came to 0 bases and at J to 7 bases, leaving 4 bases not matched to a gene. CDR3 length: 15 amino acids. Per germline, CDR1 MNHNS and CDR2 SASEGT. Here the CDR3 reads CASSEADRGLGGYTF. Written as DNA, the CDR3 is TGTGCCAGCAGTGAAGCGGACAGGGGGCTGGGTGGCTACACCTTC.

This clonotype occurred many times. This rearrangement joins TRBV20-1 to TRBJ2-5, with a possible D match to TRBD1 (6 bases). Trimming stripped 3 bases from V and 5 bases from J, with 16 bases between. Germline V CDR1 and CDR2: DFQATT, SNEGSKA (reference sequence). The CDR3 has 14 residues. CDR3 protein: CSARIRYREETQYF. As DNA, the CDR3 is TGCAGTGCTAGGATCCGCTACAGGGAGGAGACCCAGTACTTC.

This clonotype showed up many times. This chain joins TRBV5-1 and TRBJ1-1; TRBD1 agrees at 9 bases. V was pared by 4 bases and J by 2 bases, with 9 bases of the junction left unmatched. The germline CDR1 and CDR2 sequences are SGHRS and YFSETQ. There are 16 residues in the CDR3. The CDR3 loop is CASSPTGGFFNTEAFF. In DNA form, the CDR3 reads TGCGCCAGCAGCCCGACAGGGGGGTTTTTTAACACTGAAGCTTTCTTT.